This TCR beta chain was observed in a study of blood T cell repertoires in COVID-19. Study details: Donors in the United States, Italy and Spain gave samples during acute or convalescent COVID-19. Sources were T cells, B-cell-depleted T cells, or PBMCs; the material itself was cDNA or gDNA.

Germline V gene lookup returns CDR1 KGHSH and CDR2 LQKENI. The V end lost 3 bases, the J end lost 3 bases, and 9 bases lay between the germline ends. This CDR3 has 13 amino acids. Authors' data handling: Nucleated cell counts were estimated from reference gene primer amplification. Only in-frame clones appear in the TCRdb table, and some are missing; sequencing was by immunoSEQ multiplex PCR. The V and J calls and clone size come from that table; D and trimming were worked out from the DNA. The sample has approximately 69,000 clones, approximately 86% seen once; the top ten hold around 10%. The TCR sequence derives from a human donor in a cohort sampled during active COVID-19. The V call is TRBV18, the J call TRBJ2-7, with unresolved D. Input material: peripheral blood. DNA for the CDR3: TGTGCCAGCTCACCTCCCTCCCTCTACGAGCAGTACTTC. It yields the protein CASSPPSLYEQYF.